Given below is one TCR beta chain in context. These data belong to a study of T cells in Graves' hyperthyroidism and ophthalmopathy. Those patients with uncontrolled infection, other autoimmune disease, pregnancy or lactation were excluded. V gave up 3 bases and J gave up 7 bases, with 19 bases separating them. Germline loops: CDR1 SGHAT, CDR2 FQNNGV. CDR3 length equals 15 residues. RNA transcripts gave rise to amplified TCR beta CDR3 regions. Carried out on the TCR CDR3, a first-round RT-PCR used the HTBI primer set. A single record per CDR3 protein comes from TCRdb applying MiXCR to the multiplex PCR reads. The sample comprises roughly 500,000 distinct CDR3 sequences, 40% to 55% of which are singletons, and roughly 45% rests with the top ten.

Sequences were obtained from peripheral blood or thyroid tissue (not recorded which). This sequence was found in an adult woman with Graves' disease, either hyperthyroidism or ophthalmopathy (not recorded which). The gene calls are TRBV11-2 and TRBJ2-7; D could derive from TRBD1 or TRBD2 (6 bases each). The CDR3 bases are TGTGCCAGCAGCTTGGCGGGAAGGGGGGTGGGGGAGCAGTACTTC. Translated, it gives CASSLAGRGVGEQYF.